This TCR beta chain was profiled in a study of blood T cell repertoires in COVID-19. Study summary: Samples representing acute and convalescent COVID-19 were sourced from the United States, Italy and Spain. In each case, the material was cDNA or gDNA derived from T cells, B-cell-depleted T cells, or PBMCs.

Authors' data handling: Estimated nucleated cell counts came from reference gene primer amplification. This table comes from immunoSEQ multiplex PCR, and its TCRdb copy is limited to in-frame clones, with some not included. For V, J and clone size, that table is used; D and trimming come from the DNA. Of 100,000 to 150,000 clones in the sample, roughly 80% were seen once. Trimming took off 3 bases at V and 2 bases at J, with 13 bases between the two ends. The CDR3 extends over 15 amino acids. The V gene's germline CDR1 is ENHRY and CDR2 SYGVKD. The chain combines TRBV10-3 with TRBJ1-1; tentative D call: TRBD1 (6 bases). Sequencing was performed on peripheral blood. This clonotype was obtained from a human donor in a cohort sampled during active COVID-19. The CDR3 coding sequence is TGTGCCATCAGTGAAGGGGCAGGGACAAACACTGAAGCTTTCTTT. Translated: CAISEGAGTNTEAFF.